These T cell receptor beta chains were read from a single sample in a study of lymphopenia after photon versus proton radiotherapy. Data came from immunoSEQ multiplex PCR; TCRdb stores just in-frame clones and leaves some out. The sample holds around 27,000 clones, over 85% seen once. This material consisted of peripheral blood, taken from a patient treated with photon-based radiotherapy. The receptors stem from a woman in her 50s with cholangiocarcinoma. CDR3s include the opening cysteine and the closing phenylalanine or tryptophan. Fields, in order: D gene, J gene, clone size, V gene, CDR3 protein, CDR3 DNA. The D gene is left open where the match is weak. Size is stated for part of the rows, as once, few or many counts, or as a class when the clone is expanded.

>NA|TRBJ1-2|NA|TRBV6-1
CASRSGSGVYGYTF
TGTGCCAGCAGGTCAGGGAGTGGGGTCTATGGCTACACCTTC
>NA|TRBJ1-1|NA|TRBV5-5
CASSLSNTEAFF
TGTGCCAGCAGCTTATCTAACACTGAAGCTTTCTTT
>TRBD2|TRBJ2-3|once|TRBV2
CARSGGSTDTQYF
TGTGCCAGGTCGGGGGGGAGCACAGATACGCAGTATTTT
>NA|TRBJ1-2|NA|TRBV6-6
CAPGPRVSGVNYGYTF
TGTGCCCCTGGACCCCGAGTTAGCGGGGTAAACTATGGCTACACCTTC
>TRBD2|TRBJ2-1|NA|TRBV9
CASSVGGGADLEQFF
TGTGCCAGCAGCGTAGGCGGGGGGGCCGATCTTGAGCAGTTCTTC
>NA|TRBJ2-1|NA|TRBV4-1
CASSLGNYNEQFF
TGCGCCAGCAGCCTTGGGAACTACAATGAGCAGTTCTTC
>NA|TRBJ1-1|NA|TRBV11-2
CASSSRSGPEAFF
TGTGCCAGCAGCTCAAGGTCAGGGCCTGAAGCTTTCTTT
>NA|TRBJ1-2|few|TRBV7-9
CASSSETYGYTF
TGTGCCAGCAGCTCGGAAACCTATGGCTACACCTTC
>NA|TRBJ2-7|NA|TRBV6-5
CASRLEGRGIYEQYF
TGTGCCAGCCGTTTGGAAGGCAGGGGCATCTACGAGCAGTACTTC
>NA|TRBJ1-3|NA|TRBV30
CAWEAGRRNTIYF
TGTGCCTGGGAAGCGGGGAGGAGAAACACCATATATTTT
>NA|TRBJ2-1|NA|TRBV28
CASRGGVPNEQFF
TGTGCCAGCAGAGGGGGGGTTCCCAATGAGCAGTTCTTC
>NA|TRBJ1-3|NA|TRBV6-5
CASSYQASGNTIYF
TGTGCCAGCAGTTACCAGGCCTCTGGAAACACCATATATTTT
>NA|TRBJ1-2|NA|TRBV5-1
CASSSDSGASVPRYGYTF
TGCGCCAGCAGCTCGGACTCGGGGGCCTCCGTCCCTCGCTATGGCTACACCTTC
>NA|TRBJ2-7|NA|TRBV18
CASSPGRQSSYEQYF
TGTGCCAGCTCACCAGGCCGCCAAAGCTCCTACGAGCAGTACTTC